This T cell receptor (beta chain) was obtained from a study of blood T cell repertoires in COVID-19. This CDR3 has 15 amino acids. Trimming at V came to 2 bases and at J to 8 bases, leaving 2 bases not matched to a gene. Germline V gene lookup returns CDR1 MNHNY and CDR2 SVGAGI (reference sequence). Sequencing used immunoSEQ multiplex PCR; TCRdb keeps in-frame clones, though not all of them. The data hold 130,000 to 150,000 clones, with around four fifths observed a single time. This clone has more than one count but fewer than ten. This TCR was recovered from a human donor in a cohort sampled during active COVID-19. This chain joins TRBV6-6 and TRBJ1-6; TRBD1 aligns across 11 bases. Sequencing used peripheral blood. The CDR3 sequence: CASSYRDRGDSPLHF. The DNA for the CDR3 is TGTGCCAGCAGTTACCGGGACAGGGGGGATTCACCCCTCCACTTT.